The 31 T cell receptor beta chains given below trace back to one sample, sequenced in a study of human T cells and chemical hapten exposure. MiXCR was run by TCRdb on the RACE reads, yielding one entry per CDR3 protein. The table shows fewer than 85,000 distinct CDR3 sequences, with roughly 8.6% occurring only once. Time point described: healthy volunteer bleed at 6 weeks. It was unfractionated whole blood from which total RNA was extracted. Sequenced material: whole blood. The source of these receptors is a male donor in good health. Some clones in this sample may be carry-over from other donors' samples.

This clonotype was picked up a small number of times. The rearrangement joins TRBV25-1 to TRBJ1-2, with D uncertain. CDR1 is MGHDK and CDR2 is SYGVNS in the germline V gene. With 3 bases removed from V and 4 bases from J, the gap between germline ends came to 9 bases. The CDR3 runs 13 residues. The CDR3 sequence is CASSDSPAYGYTF. CDR3 DNA sequence: TGTGCCAGCAGTGATAGCCCTGCCTATGGCTACACCTTC.

This clonotype was detected many times. V gene TRBV20-1 combines with J gene TRBJ2-5; D remains ambiguous. The CDR3 is made up of 11 amino acids. The germline CDR1 and CDR2 sequences are DFQATT and SNEGSKA (reference sequence). Trimming removed 3 bases from V and 3 bases from J, with 5 bases in between. The CDR3 protein is CSASPEETQYF. Written as DNA, the CDR3 is TGCAGTGCTAGCCCCGAAGAGACCCAGTACTTC.

This clonotype was seen repeatedly, ten times or more. The J gene is TRBJ1-4, the V gene TRBV5-8; 8 bases line up with TRBD1. Trimming at V came to 0 bases and at J to 7 bases, leaving 2 bases not matched to a gene. From germline, CDR1 is SGHTS and CDR2 YDEGEE. The CDR3 covers 14 residues. The CDR3: CASSLAGGSEKLFF. In nucleotides, the CDR3 is TGTGCCAGCAGCTTGGCAGGGGGCAGTGAAAAACTGTTTTTT. The variable domain in full, with the rest retrieved from reference TRBV5-8 and TRBJ1-4, is EAGVTQSPTHLIKTRGQQATLRCSPISGHTSVYWYQQALGLGLQFLLWYDEGEERNRGNFPPRFSGRQFPNYSSELNVNALELEDSALYLCASSLAGGSEKLFFGSGTQLSVL.

The CDR3 loop reads CASSLRGYQPQHF. The CDR3 DNA is TGTGCCAGCAGTTTGCGGGGTTATCAGCCCCAGCATTTT. V gene TRBV27 combines with J gene TRBJ1-5; D remains unclear. The V and J ends lost 3 bases and 5 bases respectively, with 8 bases between them. In germline, CDR1 is MNHEY, CDR2 SMNVEV (reference sequence). The CDR3 covers 13 residues.

This clonotype has ten or more counts. The V and J genes are TRBV29-1 and TRBJ1-1; 7 bases fit TRBD1. This CDR3 is 14 amino acids long. Germline CDR1 is SQVTM and CDR2 is ANQGSEA. V dropped 1 base and J dropped 1; count of bases not matched to a gene: 3. CDR3 protein: CSVEVQGTNTEAFF. The DNA of the CDR3 is TGCAGCGTTGAAGTACAGGGGACGAACACTGAAGCTTTCTTT.

This clonotype was recorded a few times. This chain uses TRBV6-6 with TRBJ2-3; D not certain. The CDR3 runs to 14 residues. The germline CDR1 and CDR2 sequences are MNHNY and SVGAGI (reference sequence). The V end was cut by 7 bases, the J end by 0 bases, with 11 bases between. The CDR3 region has the DNA TGTGCCAGCATAGGAGCAGACAGCACAGATACGCAGTATTTT. Translated: CASIGADSTDTQYF.

This clonotype was seen a handful of times. J is TRBJ2-5 and V is TRBV9; TRBD1 matches at 8 bases. The V segment lost 3 bases and the J segment 2 bases; nucleotides outside the gene matches: 9. This CDR3 spans 16 amino acids. From germline, CDR1 is SGDLS and CDR2 YYNGEE. The CDR3 DNA is TGTGCCAGCAGCGCCCCCCAGGGGGCCGGTCAAGAGACCCAGTACTTC. This encodes CASSAPQGAGQETQYF.

The table lists this clonotype with a few counts. The chain carries TRBV29-1 and TRBJ2-3; D not resolved. The V end was cut by 6 bases, the J end by 4 bases, with 8 bases between. Germline-derived CDR1 and CDR2 are SQVTM and ANQGSEA. The CDR3 length is 11 residues. CDR3 region: CSVRSSDTQYF. In DNA form, the CDR3 reads TGCAGCGTCCGTTCTTCAGATACGCAGTATTTT.

The CDR3 DNA reads as TGTGCCAGCAGCCAAGGAGGCGGGAGTGACGGCGGGGAGCTGTTTTTT. It codes for CASSQGGGSDGGELFF. This chain joins TRBV14 and TRBJ2-2; 7 bases line up with TRBD2. V was pared by 1 base and J by 7 bases, with 9 bases of the junction left unmatched. The CDR3 has 16 residues. The V gene's germline CDR1 is SGHDN and CDR2 FVKESK.

The rearrangement uses TRBV27 and TRBJ1-5, with unresolved D. Trimming took 5 bases from V and 7 from J, leaving 12 bases between them. This CDR3 region has 13 residues. Germline assignment: CDR1 MNHEY and CDR2 SMNVEV (reference sequence). The CDR3 here is CASSLSGIQPQHF. CDR3 DNA sequence: TGTGCCAGCAGTCTCTCAGGTATCCAGCCCCAGCATTTT.

In this sample, this clonotype turned up many times. The chain links TRBV6-5 to TRBJ2-3; D is undetermined. Germline V gives CDR1 MNHEY, CDR2 SVGAGI. The V and J ends lost 2 bases and 2 bases respectively, with 11 bases between them. CDR3 length equals 15 residues. The CDR3 region is CASSYQALNTDTQYF. The CDR3 DNA follows: TGTGCCAGCAGTTACCAGGCCCTAAACACAGATACGCAGTATTTT.

The gene calls are TRBV20-1 and TRBJ1-1; a possible D gene is TRBD1 (6 bases). Germline-derived CDR1 and CDR2 are DFQATT and SNEGSKA (reference sequence). Trimming took off 3 bases at V and 3 bases at J, with 11 bases between the two ends. The CDR3 extends over 13 amino acids. CDR3 protein: CSARGGAYTEAFF. The CDR3 bases are TGCAGTGCTAGGGGGGGGGCGTACACTGAAGCTTTCTTT.

This clonotype was observed a handful of times. The genes are TRBV3-1 and TRBJ2-7; 12 bases agree with TRBD2. The CDR3 extends over 16 amino acids. The trim removed 0 bases at V and 4 bases at J, leaving 4 bases unmatched. Per the germline V gene, CDR1 is LGHDT and CDR2 is YNNKEL (reference sequence). The CDR3 region has the DNA TGTGCCAGCAGCCAAGAGCGGACTAGCGGGATATACGAGCAGTACTTC. It codes for CASSQERTSGIYEQYF.

There are many counts of this clonotype. This chain links TRBV7-2 with TRBJ2-7; D is possibly TRBD1 (5 bases). This CDR3 comprises 14 residues. V was cut by 7 bases and J by 0 bases, with 13 bases left in between. The germline V gene encodes CDR1 SGHTA and CDR2 FQGNSA. The CDR3 is CASTQTELSYEQYF. Here the CDR3 DNA reads TGTGCCAGCACCCAGACAGAGCTCTCCTACGAGCAGTACTTC.

This clonotype has a handful of counts. V gene TRBV12-3 or TRBV12-4 combines with J gene TRBJ1-1; 7 bases align to TRBD1. V lost 5 bases and J lost 0; bases outside the gene matches: 15. CDR3 size: 18 residues. The CDR3 here is CASSAHRGQPGMNTEAFF. The CDR3 coding sequence is TGTGCCAGCAGTGCCCACAGGGGACAGCCTGGCATGAACACTGAAGCTTTCTTT.

This clonotype has just a few counts. CDR3 loop: CASSQARDNQPQHF. The CDR3 coding sequence is TGCGCCAGCAGCCAAGCCAGGGACAATCAGCCCCAGCATTTT. The J gene is TRBJ1-5, the V gene TRBV4-3; TRBD1 might be the D (5 bases). Per germline, CDR1 LGHNA and CDR2 YSLEER. The CDR3 spans 14 residues. V lost 1 base and J lost 3, with 7 bases in between.

This clonotype was seen more than once but under ten times. The chain carries TRBV6-1 and TRBJ1-1, with 7 bases lining up with TRBD1. V lost 5 bases and J lost 2; bases outside the gene matches: 5. CDR1 and CDR2 (germline): MNHNS, SASEGT. The CDR3 runs 14 residues. The CDR3 DNA sequence: TGTGCCAGCAGTCCAGGGGGGGGAAACACTGAAGCTTTCTTT. It is translated as CASSPGGGNTEAFF.

This chain joins TRBV5-4 and TRBJ2-5, with 8 bases identical to TRBD1. CDR1 is SGHNT, CDR2 YYREEE, per germline (reference sequence). Losses at the gene ends were 4 bases for V and 12 bases for J; bases not matched to a gene: 14. The CDR3 loop spans 14 amino acids. CDR3 region: CASSPKSTGGWKYF. CDR3 sequence (DNA): TGTGCCAGCAGCCCAAAATCCACAGGGGGTTGGAAGTACTTC.

The rearrangement joins TRBV5-4 to TRBJ2-3; D ambiguous. The CDR3 consists of 14 residues. Germline assignment: CDR1 SGHNT and CDR2 YYREEE (reference sequence). V was shortened by 2 bases and J by 0 bases, with 7 bases between the two germline ends. CDR3 region: CASSLGLSTDTQYF. CDR3 coding DNA: TGTGCCAGCAGCTTAGGGTTGAGCACAGATACGCAGTATTTT.

This clonotype was counted between two and nine times. CDR3 region: CASSYSGLAGGPDTQYF. In nucleotides, the CDR3 is TGTGCCAGCAGTTACTCGGGTCTAGCGGGAGGGCCCGATACGCAGTATTTT. The rearrangement uses TRBV6-5 and TRBJ2-3; 12 positions match TRBD2. The CDR3 runs to 17 residues. Germline CDR1 MNHEY, CDR2 SVGAGI. V lost 0 bases to trimming and J lost 6 bases; unmatched junction nucleotides: 7.

The table lists this clonotype with a few counts. The rearrangement uses TRBV6-1 and TRBJ2-7, with 7 bases lining up with TRBD1. Germline loops: CDR1 MNHNS, CDR2 SASEGT. J gave up 4 bases and V 2 bases, and 2 bases lay outside the gene matches. CDR3 size: 13 residues. CDR3 bases: TGTGCCAGCAGTGAATCGGGACAGTACGAGCAGTACTTC. Protein: CASSESGQYEQYF.

The chain uses TRBV5-1 and TRBJ1-6; perhaps TRBD1 as D (5 bases). Between the trimmed V and J ends, which lost 0 bases and 8 bases, there was a span of 12 bases. The germline gives CDR1 SGHRS, CDR2 YFSETQ. The CDR3 runs 15 residues. In DNA form, the CDR3 reads TGCGCCAGCAGCTTGGCGCTGGACACTTATTCACCCCTCCACTTT. Protein product: CASSLALDTYSPLHF.

This clonotype was picked up many times. The V and J genes are TRBV4-2 and TRBJ1-1, with D unclear. The CDR3 sequence is 13 residues long. The V and J ends lost 0 bases and 0 bases respectively, with 2 bases between them. Looked up from germline, CDR1 is LGHNA and CDR2 is YNFKEQ. The CDR3 region has the DNA TGTGCCAGCAGCCAAGACTTGAACACTGAAGCTTTCTTT. Translated, it gives CASSQDLNTEAFF.

There are many counts of this clonotype. The chain is built from TRBV7-6 and TRBJ1-2; the D gene is possibly TRBD1 (5 bases). Per the germline V gene, CDR1 is SGHVS and CDR2 is FNYEAQ. Deletions cut 5 bases from V and 5 bases from J, with 15 bases between. This CDR3 spans 14 amino acids. CDR3 nucleotides: TGTGCCAGCAGCCGCATGGACAAGGCATATGGCTACACCTTC. Translated, it gives CASSRMDKAYGYTF. Full variable domain (remainder filled in from reference TRBV7-6 and TRBJ1-2): GAGVSQSPRYKVTKRGQDVALRCDPISGHVSLYWYRQALGQGPEFLTYFNYEAQQDKSGLPNDRFSAERPEGSISTLTIQRTEQRDSAMYRCASSRMDKAYGYTFGSGTRLTVV.

The table lists this clonotype with many counts. This rearrangement joins TRBV5-5 to TRBJ2-4, with D tentatively TRBD1 (5 bases). This CDR3 spans 18 amino acids. Germline assignment: CDR1 SGHKS and CDR2 YYEKEE (reference sequence). V was trimmed by 4 bases and J by 0 bases, leaving 20 bases between them. The CDR3 region has the DNA TGTGCCAGCAGCCCCGACCCTCAGGGTCGCCAAGCCAAAAACATTCAGTACTTC. Amino acid sequence: CASSPDPQGRQAKNIQYF.

This clonotype showed up just once. This sequence joins TRBV29-1 and TRBJ2-7; D is possibly TRBD1 or TRBD2 (5 bases each). This CDR3 has 14 amino acids. Trimming left V 3 bases short and J 5 bases short, with 17 bases between. Per germline, CDR1 SQVTM and CDR2 ANQGSEA. The CDR3 is CSVEVGAGSDEQYF. CDR3 in DNA: TGCAGCGTTGAGGTTGGGGCAGGGAGCGACGAGCAGTACTTC.

The chain couples TRBV3-1 to TRBJ2-1; D is undetermined. The CDR3 is 12 residues long. The ends were cut back, 0 bases at V and 10 bases at J, with 7 bases in the middle. CDR1 and CDR2 from the germline V gene are LGHDT and YNNKEL (reference sequence). This CDR3 reads CASSQEGREQFF. The CDR3, as DNA: TGTGCCAGCAGCCAAGAAGGGCGGGAGCAGTTCTTC.

This clonotype was detected ten times or more. This chain uses TRBV7-9 with TRBJ1-2, with TRBD1 as a possible D gene (6 bases). Germline CDR1 SEHNR, CDR2 FQNEAQ (reference sequence). The length of the CDR3 is 14 residues. V was trimmed by 5 bases and J by 2 bases, leaving 12 bases between them. The CDR3 loop reads CASSHGGQNYGYTF. The CDR3 DNA is TGTGCCAGCAGCCATGGCGGACAGAACTATGGCTACACCTTC.

This clonotype was observed many times. This chain links TRBV20-1 with TRBJ2-7; 7 nucleotides align to TRBD1. V dropped 5 bases and J dropped 6; count of bases not matched to a gene: 10. The CDR3 loop spans 13 amino acids. Germline CDR1 is DFQATT and CDR2 is SNEGSKA (reference sequence). Here the CDR3 reads CSARDSSLREQYF. The CDR3 DNA is TGCAGTGCTCGGGACAGTTCTCTACGCGAGCAGTACTTC.

The chain joins TRBV11-2 to TRBJ2-3; 8 bases are shared with TRBD2. The CDR3 extends over 15 amino acids. Trimming removed 6 bases from V and 2 bases from J; junction bases left unmatched: 7. Germline loops: CDR1 SGHAT, CDR2 FQNNGV. Here the CDR3 reads CASSQKRGITDTQYF. DNA of the CDR3: TGTGCCAGCAGTCAGAAGCGGGGGATCACAGATACGCAGTATTTT.

This clonotype has a handful of counts. The V and J genes are TRBV20-1 and TRBJ1-5; no firm D call. CDR3 size: 13 residues. V lost 2 bases and J 3 bases, leaving 8 bases between the germline ends. Germline V gives CDR1 DFQATT, CDR2 SNEGSKA (reference sequence). The CDR3 coding sequence is TGCAGTGCTAGACCCGGACCCAATCAGCCCCAGCATTTT. The encoded protein is CSARPGPNQPQHF.